One and the same sample provided the 29 T cell receptor beta chains below, sequenced in a study of T cells in Graves' hyperthyroidism and ophthalmopathy. Researchers amplified the TCR beta CDR3 regions from RNA transcripts. Initially, a first-round RT-PCR of the TCR CDR3 employed the HTBI primer set. TCRdb reprocessed the multiplex PCR reads with MiXCR, giving one entry per CDR3 protein. Here the sample spans under 450,000 distinct CDR3 sequences, 15% to 19% being singletons. Sequenced sample: blood. All receptors derive from a woman aged 18 to 35 with Graves' hyperthyroidism.

This clonotype was seen more than once but under ten times. The rearrangement links TRBV9 to TRBJ2-2; D is undetermined. The germline gives CDR1 SGDLS, CDR2 YYNGEE. V was shortened by 2 bases and J by 5 bases, with 10 bases between the two germline ends. This CDR3 is 14 amino acids long. The chain's CDR3 is CASSVTLGTGELFF. The DNA for the CDR3 is TGTGCCAGCAGCGTGACGTTGGGGACCGGGGAGCTGTTTTTT.

This clonotype was found many times. This chain uses TRBV20-1 with TRBJ1-5, with a tentative D call TRBD1 (5 bases). The V and J ends lost 1 base and 11 bases respectively, with 9 bases between them. Germline lookup yields CDR1 DFQATT and CDR2 SNEGSKA (reference sequence). This CDR3 has 11 residues. The CDR3 spells CSARGGVTQHF. DNA for the CDR3: TGCAGTGCTAGAGGGGGGGTGACCCAGCATTTT.

The chain joins TRBV19 to TRBJ1-4; TRBD1 might be the D (6 bases). The length of the CDR3 is 15 residues. With 5 bases removed from V and 4 bases from J, the gap between germline ends came to 14 bases. Germline values: CDR1 LNHDA, CDR2 SQIVND (reference sequence). The CDR3 DNA follows: TGTGCCAGTAGTTCCGGACAGACATATAATGAAAAACTGTTTTTT. This codes for CASSSGQTYNEKLFF.

V and J are TRBV6-5 and TRBJ2-7; D tentatively fits TRBD1 or TRBD2 (5 bases each). V lost 6 bases and J lost 3, with 18 bases in between. The CDR3 covers 15 residues. Germline lookup yields CDR1 MNHEY and CDR2 SVGAGI. The chain's CDR3 is CASRYAGTGSYEQYF. The DNA for the CDR3 is TGTGCCAGCAGATATGCCGGGACCGGCAGCTACGAGCAGTACTTC.

This clonotype was counted at least ten times. In DNA, the CDR3 is TGTGCCAGCAGCTTGGGACAGGGGTTTCATACGCAGTATTTT. This codes for CASSLGQGFHTQYF. V usage is TRBV7-2 and J usage is TRBJ2-3, with 10 bases that match TRBD1. CDR1 is SGHTA and CDR2 is FQGNSA in the germline V gene. The CDR3 length is 14 residues. V lost 3 bases and J lost 7; bases outside the gene matches: 4.

In this sample, this clonotype turned up many times. V usage is TRBV28 and J usage is TRBJ2-7, with unresolved D. CDR1 and CDR2 from the germline V gene are MDHEN and SYDVKM. Trimming removed 6 bases from V and 2 bases from J, with 5 bases in between. This CDR3 spans 11 amino acids. This CDR3 is CASRNAYEQYF. In DNA form, the CDR3 reads TGTGCCAGCAGAAATGCCTACGAGCAGTACTTC.

This clonotype was detected a few times. The rearrangement uses TRBV5-1 and TRBJ2-5, with TRBD1 matching over 10 bases. Germline lookup yields CDR1 SGHRS and CDR2 YFSETQ. Trimming took 4 bases from V and 3 from J; bases not matched to a gene: 3. The CDR3 sequence is 14 residues long. Here the CDR3 reads CASSLTGGEETQYF. The CDR3 bases are TGCGCCAGCAGCCTGACAGGGGGCGAAGAGACCCAGTACTTC.

The V and J genes are TRBV6-1 and TRBJ1-1, with 9 bases identical to TRBD1. The CDR3 has 13 amino acids. CDR1 MNHNS and CDR2 SASEGT come from the germline V gene. With 6 bases clipped from V and 5 bases from J, the junction kept 4 bases outside the gene matches. Here the CDR3 reads CASRGTGLTEAFF. The CDR3 nucleotides are TGTGCCAGCAGGGGGACAGGGCTAACTGAAGCTTTCTTT.

This clonotype has a count of ten or more. This chain joins TRBV11-2 and TRBJ2-5; D gene uncertain. Trimming stripped 2 bases from V and 5 bases from J, with 15 bases between. CDR1 and CDR2 (germline): SGHAT, FQNNGV. The CDR3 is 15 amino acids. The CDR3 nucleotides read TGTGCCAGCAGCTTAACGCAAAGGCCCCGCGAGACCCAGTACTTC. Translation: CASSLTQRPRETQYF.

The chain joins TRBV19 to TRBJ1-1; the D gene is possibly TRBD1 (6 bases). Germline CDR1 and CDR2: LNHDA and SQIVND (reference sequence). V was cut by 2 bases and J by 11 bases, with 12 bases left in between. The CDR3 has 12 amino acids. This chain's CDR3 is CASSIRGSWAFF. DNA for the CDR3: TGTGCCAGTAGTATAAGGGGGTCCTGGGCTTTCTTT.

V is TRBV20-1 and J is TRBJ1-5; D is perhaps TRBD1 (5 bases). The germline V gene encodes CDR1 DFQATT and CDR2 SNEGSKA (reference sequence). The ends were cut back, 1 base at V and 6 bases at J, with 16 bases in the middle. This CDR3 contains 15 residues. The CDR3 sequence: CSARVLGLGSQPQHF. The CDR3 region has the DNA TGCAGTGCTAGAGTTTTGGGACTTGGGAGTCAGCCCCAGCATTTT.

This clonotype was observed a handful of times. This chain links TRBV20-1 with TRBJ2-1, with TRBD2 matching 11 bases. The germline gives CDR1 DFQATT, CDR2 SNEGSKA (reference sequence). The CDR3 has 17 amino acids. The trim removed 2 bases at V and 4 bases at J, leaving 10 bases unmatched. The CDR3 region has the DNA TGCAGTGCTAGAAAGCCCTGGGGACTAGCGGAATACAATGAGCAGTTCTTC. Translation: CSARKPWGLAEYNEQFF.

This clonotype was counted only a few times. The chain couples TRBV7-2 to TRBJ2-3, with D possibly TRBD2 on 5 matching bases. CDR1 and CDR2 from the germline V gene are SGHTA and FQGNSA. This CDR3 has 14 amino acids. Between the trimmed V and J ends, which lost 2 bases and 9 bases, there was a span of 15 bases. This chain's CDR3 is CASSLSRPAETQYF. The CDR3 bases are TGTGCCAGCAGCTTATCCCGGCCAGCGGAAACGCAGTATTTT.

This clonotype was recorded only once. V gene TRBV9 combines with J gene TRBJ1-6, with TRBD1 identical over 8 bases. Germline CDR1 and CDR2: SGDLS and YYNGEE. The CDR3 has 15 residues. J was trimmed by 6 bases and V by 3 bases; bases with no gene match: 5. CDR3 nucleotide sequence: TGTGCCAGCAGCGGGGGACAGGCGGGTAATTCACCCCTCCACTTT. Residues: CASSGGQAGNSPLHF.

This clonotype was observed once. The gene calls are TRBV5-4 and TRBJ1-5; D not certain. This CDR3 has 13 residues. The V gene's germline CDR1 is SGHNT and CDR2 YYREEE (reference sequence). V was cut by 0 bases and J by 7 bases, with 8 bases left in between. CDR3 in amino acids: CASSLGEGQPQHF. For the CDR3, the DNA is TGTGCCAGCAGCTTGGGCGAGGGACAGCCCCAGCATTTT.

This clonotype was counted at least ten times. The chain carries TRBV29-1 and TRBJ1-1; TRBD1 agrees at 9 bases. The V and J ends lost 4 bases and 3 bases, in that order; junction bases with no gene match: 3. Germline V CDR1 and CDR2: SQVTM, ANQGSEA. This CDR3 has 13 amino acids. The CDR3 reads CSVVRQGDTEAFF. The CDR3, as DNA: TGCAGCGTTGTAAGACAGGGGGACACTGAAGCTTTCTTT.

This clonotype was observed a handful of times. The chain couples TRBV20-1 to TRBJ1-1; 11 bases agree with TRBD1. The CDR3 is made up of 12 amino acids. Germline loops: CDR1 DFQATT, CDR2 SNEGSKA (reference sequence). After removal of 5 bases from V and 7 bases from J, the junction contained 3 bases not matched to a gene. CDR3 in amino acids: CSAGQGASEAFF. DNA of the CDR3: TGCAGTGCTGGACAGGGGGCTAGTGAAGCTTTCTTT.

The chain employs TRBV20-1 and TRBJ2-7, with D perhaps being TRBD1 or TRBD2 (5 bases each). The V gene lost 4 bases and the J gene lost 5 bases, with 12 bases spanning the gap. The CDR3 has 12 amino acids. The germline gives CDR1 DFQATT, CDR2 SNEGSKA (reference sequence). The CDR3 region is CSATPGRNEQYF. The CDR3 DNA reads TGCAGTGCTACCCCAGGGAGAAACGAGCAGTACTTC.

This clonotype was detected only a few times. The rearrangement links TRBV19 to TRBJ2-7; D tentatively fits TRBD1 or TRBD2 (5 bases each). Germline V gene data show CDR1 as LNHDA and CDR2 as SQIVND (reference sequence). This CDR3 region has 14 residues. The germline V and J ends were trimmed by 5 bases and 2 bases, with 13 bases remaining between them. CDR3 protein: CASSLRDGPYEQYF. Here the CDR3 DNA reads TGTGCCAGTAGTCTCCGGGACGGTCCCTACGAGCAGTACTTC.

This clonotype occurred a few times. The gene calls are TRBV7-9 and TRBJ1-2, with D possibly being TRBD1 (5 bases). Trimming stripped 5 bases from V and 2 bases from J, with 9 bases between. The CDR3 is made up of 13 amino acids. Germline V lookup: CDR1 SEHNR, CDR2 FQNEAQ (reference sequence). This CDR3 is CASSVDSNYGYTF. DNA of the CDR3: TGTGCCAGCAGCGTCGACAGCAACTATGGCTACACCTTC. The full variable domain, completed using reference TRBV7-9 and TRBJ1-2, is DTGVSQNPRHKITKRGQNVTFRCDPISEHNRLYWYRQTLGQGPEFLTYFQNEAQLEKSRLLSDRFSAERPKGSFSTLEIQRTEQGDSAMYLCASSVDSNYGYTFGSGTRLTVV.

This clonotype was found many times. The chain recombines TRBV7-2 with TRBJ1-1; the match to TRBD1 covers 7 bases. J lost 0 bases, V lost 7 bases, and 8 bases had no gene match. This CDR3 region has 15 residues. CDR1 is SGHTA, CDR2 FQGNSA, per germline. The CDR3 region has the DNA TGTGCCAGCACCCGACAGGGAATTATGAACACTGAAGCTTTCTTT. It yields the protein CASTRQGIMNTEAFF.

DNA for the CDR3: TGTGCCAGCAGTATGGGTTTTAATGAAAAACTGTTTTTT. It translates to CASSMGFNEKLFF. This chain joins TRBV6-1 and TRBJ1-4; the D is unclear. This CDR3 contains 13 residues. The V and J ends lost 5 bases and 4 bases respectively, with 8 bases between them. Per the germline V gene, CDR1 is MNHNS and CDR2 is SASEGT.

The rearrangement links TRBV28 to TRBJ2-7; TRBD2 aligns across 8 bases. Trimming at V came to 6 bases and at J to 7 bases, leaving 14 bases not matched to a gene. Germline V gene lookup returns CDR1 MDHEN and CDR2 SYDVKM. The CDR3 has 15 amino acids. CDR3 in DNA: TGTGCCAGCAGACCGATAGCGGGACCGTTGGGAGAGCAGTACTTC. Its translation: CASRPIAGPLGEQYF.

This clonotype was counted ten times or more. The gene calls are TRBV28 and TRBJ1-5; D is perhaps TRBD1 (5 bases). Germline V gene lookup returns CDR1 MDHEN and CDR2 SYDVKM. The V gene lost 5 bases and the J gene lost 0 bases, with 11 bases spanning the gap. The CDR3 is 15 residues long. The CDR3: CASSPVTDSNQPQHF. CDR3 DNA sequence: TGTGCCAGCAGTCCCGTGACAGATAGCAATCAGCCCCAGCATTTT.

This clonotype turned up a few times. V is TRBV15 and J is TRBJ1-5, with unresolved D. V lost 1 base and J lost 0, with 19 bases in between. CDR1 is LNHNV and CDR2 is YYDKDF in the germline V gene (reference sequence). CDR3 size: 19 residues. The CDR3 is CATSRGFGRLLYSNQPQHF. DNA of the CDR3: TGTGCCACCAGCAGAGGATTTGGAAGATTACTCTATAGCAATCAGCCCCAGCATTTT.

This clonotype was recorded many times. This chain links TRBV28 with TRBJ2-3; 10 nucleotides agree with TRBD2. Germline lookup yields CDR1 MDHEN and CDR2 SYDVKM. Unmatched junction bases numbered 7, after V lost 7 bases and J lost 0 bases. The CDR3 sequence is 16 residues long. The CDR3 DNA reads as TGTGCCAGCATCGATGGACTAGCGGCTAGCACAGATACGCAGTATTTT. It encodes CASIDGLAASTDTQYF.

This clonotype was seen ten or more times. The rearrangement uses TRBV3-1 and TRBJ1-2; a weak D match, TRBD1 (5 bases). CDR1 is LGHDT, CDR2 YNNKEL, per germline (reference sequence). This CDR3 is built from 14 residues. Trimming left V 2 bases short and J 4 bases short, with 11 bases between. CDR3 residues: CASSQLQETYGYTF. The CDR3 nucleotides read TGTGCCAGCAGCCAATTACAGGAAACCTATGGCTACACCTTC.

This clonotype was observed many times. The J gene is TRBJ1-2, the V gene TRBV28; D remains unclear. Trimming removed 4 bases at V and 7 bases at J, with 10 bases between. Germline-derived CDR1 and CDR2 are MDHEN and SYDVKM. CDR3 length equals 12 residues. The CDR3 here is CASSSSRRGYTF. CDR3 bases: TGTGCCAGCAGTTCCTCCCGACGTGGCTACACCTTC.

Many counts were recorded for this clonotype. The CDR3 bases are TGTGCCAGCAGTCCTGTCCTGGGCAATCAGCCCCAGCATTTT. Amino acid sequence: CASSPVLGNQPQHF. The chain is built from TRBV28 and TRBJ1-5; D is unresolved. Trimming pared 5 bases from V and 2 bases from J, leaving 10 bases between. The CDR3 extends over 14 amino acids. Germline V CDR1 and CDR2: MDHEN, SYDVKM.